This TCR beta chain was recorded in a study of T cells after yellow fever vaccination. Template switching with 5'RACE generated the TCR cDNA and added a universal primer site and UMIs. TCRdb reprocessed the 5' RACE reads with MiXCR, giving one entry per CDR3 protein. The sample holds 450,000 to 600,000 distinct CDR3 sequences, 13% seen once. The CDR3 length is 14 residues. Germline values: CDR1 SGHVS, CDR2 FNYEAQ. Trimming left V 5 bases short and J 10 bases short, with 18 bases between. The chain uses TRBV7-6 and TRBJ1-3, with D possibly TRBD1 on 5 matching bases. This TCR was sampled from a man between 25 and 39 years old who received the YFV17D yellow fever vaccine. The sample here was PBMCs, taken on the day of the yellow fever booster vaccination. CDR3 protein: CASSTGTLPLTIYF. CDR3 nucleotide sequence: TGTGCCAGCAGCACCGGGACTCTGCCTCTTACCATATATTTT. Supplemented by reference TRBV7-6 and TRBJ1-3, the full variable domain reads GAGVSQSPRYKVTKRGQDVALRCDPISGHVSLYWYRQALGQGPEFLTYFNYEAQQDKSGLPNDRFSAERPEGSISTLTIQRTEQRDSAMYRCASSTGTLPLTIYFGEGSWLTVV.